The rows below give T cell receptor beta chains drawn from one sample of a study of blood T cell repertoires in COVID-19. Some clones are missing from TCRdb's copy, which holds only in-frame ones; the method was immunoSEQ multiplex PCR. The sample includes 89,000 or so clones, roughly 86% of them seen just once. The sequencing input was peripheral blood. These receptors all stem from a man over 45 with active COVID-19. The CDR3 runs from the conserved cysteine through the conserved F or W. A D gene is named only where the DNA matches it firmly. Clone size is given for some rows only: seen once, a few or many times, or a class if the clone is expanded.

NA	TRBV5-4	TRBJ1-2	once	CASRYVGTSNYGYTF	TGTGCCAGCAGATACGTTGGGACTTCTAACTATGGCTACACCTTC
NA	TRBV6-1	TRBJ2-7	few	CASSVLWSGAVYEQYF	TGTGCCAGCAGTGTGCTTTGGTCAGGGGCAGTCTACGAGCAGTACTTC
NA	TRBV7-3	TRBJ2-2	NA	CASSTYSGNTGELFF	TGTGCCAGCAGCACTTATTCAGGAAACACCGGGGAGCTGTTTTTT
NA	TRBV6-5	TRBJ1-2	NA	CASSAGLRDGYTF	TGTGCCAGCAGCGCGGGACTTAGGGATGGCTACACCTTC
NA	TRBV27	TRBJ1-1	NA	CASSWEVAPSTEAFF	TGTGCCAGCAGTTGGGAGGTGGCGCCGAGTACTGAAGCTTTCTTT
NA	TRBV19	TRBJ2-6	NA	CASSVGLLSSGANVLTF	TGTGCCAGTAGTGTTGGGCTTCTAAGCTCTGGGGCCAACGTCCTGACTTTC
NA	TRBV5-1	TRBJ1-6	NA	CASGPGYKDSPLHF	TGCGCCAGCGGACCGGGGTACAAGGATTCACCCCTCCACTTT
NA	TRBV4-3	TRBJ2-2	NA	CASSQEIEAVPNTGELFF	TGCGCCAGCAGCCAAGAAATCGAAGCGGTTCCGAACACCGGGGAGCTGTTTTTT
TRBD2	TRBV9	TRBJ2-1	NA	CASSVALAGALIYNEQFF	TGTGCCAGCAGCGTAGCACTAGCGGGAGCCTTGATCTACAATGAGCAGTTCTTC
NA	TRBV6-5	TRBJ2-5	once	CASSSPGVVGETQYF	TGTGCCAGCAGTTCACCGGGGGTAGTGGGGGAGACCCAGTACTTC
TRBD2	TRBV18	TRBJ2-5	NA	CASSSSSGRVETQYF	TGTGCCAGCTCATCATCTAGCGGGAGAGTAGAGACCCAGTACTTC
NA	TRBV6-5	TRBJ1-1	NA	CASSYGGTEAFF	TGTGCCAGCAGTTACGGGGGGACTGAAGCTTTCTTT
NA	TRBV6-6	TRBJ1-3	few	CASIKDSSGNTIYF	TGTGCCAGCATCAAGGACAGCTCTGGAAACACCATATATTTT
TRBD1	TRBV4-1	TRBJ2-3	NA	CASSQGPRGDTQYF	TGCGCCAGCAGCCAAGGTCCCAGGGGGGATACGCAGTATTTT
TRBD1	TRBV7-2	TRBJ1-6	NA	CASRKGQVFSSYNSPLHF	TGTGCCAGCAGAAAGGGACAGGTTTTTAGCTCCTATAATTCACCCCTCCACTTT
NA	TRBV14	TRBJ2-5	NA	CASSHRGTQETQYF	TGTGCCAGCAGTCACCGGGGGACCCAAGAGACCCAGTACTTC
TRBD1	TRBV5-1	TRBJ1-3	NA	CASSLGSGGTGNTIYF	TGCGCCAGCAGCTTGGGTTCAGGGGGAACTGGAAACACCATATATTTT
TRBD2	TRBV7-9	TRBJ2-7	NA	CASSLALAGGSEQYF	TGTGCCAGCAGCTTAGCATTAGCGGGAGGAAGCGAGCAGTACTTC
NA	TRBV7-9	TRBJ1-1	NA	CASSLEGQSTEAFF	TGTGCCAGCAGCTTAGAGGGACAAAGCACTGAAGCTTTCTTT
NA	TRBV11-3	TRBJ2-3	NA	CASSLLSRGASTDTQYF	TGTGCCAGCAGCTTACTGAGTAGGGGTGCGAGCACAGATACGCAGTATTTT
TRBD2	TRBV4-2	TRBJ2-5	NA	CASSQATGGIRETQYF	TGTGCCAGCAGCCAAGCGACGGGAGGCATTAGAGAGACCCAGTACTTC
NA	TRBV21-1	TRBJ2-7	NA	CASNPGGSEQYF	TGTGCCAGCAACCCCGGGGGGAGCGAGCAGTACTTC
NA	TRBV6-1	TRBJ1-1	once	CASSAEPGGPDTEAFF	TGTGCCAGCAGTGCGGAACCGGGGGGCCCAGACACTGAAGCTTTCTTT
NA	TRBV4-2	TRBJ1-2	NA	CASSQDVGFSGGYTF	TGTGCCAGCAGCCAAGACGTAGGGTTCTCAGGGGGCTACACCTTC
TRBD1	TRBV11-3	TRBJ2-5	once	CASSSGQGETQYF	TGTGCCAGCAGCTCTGGACAGGGAGAGACCCAGTACTTC